This T cell receptor (beta chain) comes out of a study of blood T cell repertoires in COVID-19. Recruited during active infection, patients (from Seattle) were subsequently followed longitudinally. Sequencing was performed with immunoSEQ multiplex PCR; in TCRdb, only in-frame clones are kept and a portion is missing. The table records 150,000 to 200,000 clones, about 87% of them present only once. CDR1 and CDR2 (germline): SNHLY, FYNNEI. Trimming shortened V by 5 bases and J by 0 bases, and 11 bases separated the two germline ends. This CDR3 has 15 amino acids. This chain links TRBV2 with TRBJ2-1; D may be TRBD2 (6 bases). What was sequenced was peripheral blood. This sequence originates from a woman aged 70-85 years with COVID-19, enrolled during active disease. The CDR3 loop reads CASSFSGDSYNEQFF. As DNA, the CDR3 is TGTGCCAGCAGTTTTAGCGGCGACTCCTACAATGAGCAGTTCTTC. Complete variable domain (other parts from reference TRBV2 and TRBJ2-1): EPEVTQTPSHQVTQMGQEVILRCVPISNHLYFYWYRQILGQKVEFLVSFYNNEISEKSEIFDDQFSVERPDGSNFTLKIRSTKLEDSAMYFCASSFSGDSYNEQFFGPGTRLTVL.